This TCR beta chain was obtained from a study of identical twins. The length of the CDR3 is 15 residues. V dropped 3 bases and J dropped 3 bases, with 12 bases sitting between them. Germline loops: CDR1 ENHRY, CDR2 SYGVKD. TCRdb passed the 5' RACE reads through MiXCR, listing each CDR3 protein once. Seen here are under 400,000 distinct CDR3 sequences, 9% to 10% observed once, and the top ten hold under 10%. This clonotype was seen at least ten times. The specimen was naive T cells sorted from blood. This sequence was found in a woman between 45 and 65 years old in good health. The chain has TRBV10-3 and TRBJ2-1, with TRBD2 as a possible D gene (7 bases). The CDR3 region is CAISERAGHYNEQFF. Written as DNA, the CDR3 is TGTGCCATCAGTGAAAGAGCGGGACACTACAATGAGCAGTTCTTC.